Shown below are 17 T cell receptor beta chains from a single sample sequenced in a study of cytomegalovirus exposure and HLA in healthy donors. PCR primers comprised 60 Vbeta and 13 Jbeta primers. Sequenced by immunoSEQ multiplex PCR; TCRdb stores in-frame clones only, minus some. Of some 150,000 clones listed, around 74% are singletons. Sequenced material: PBMCs. Every receptor here comes from a man in his fifties in good health and CMV-seropositive.

The V and J genes are TRBV10-3 and TRBJ1-5; D unresolved. V lost 10 bases and J 0 bases, leaving 10 bases between the germline ends. Per germline, CDR1 ENHRY and CDR2 SYGVKD. The CDR3 has 13 residues. CDR3 nucleotide sequence: TGTGCCAGCGCCGGGTATAGCAATCAGCCCCAGCATTTT. It is translated as CASAGYSNQPQHF.

This clone was seen only once. This rearrangement joins TRBV6-1 to TRBJ1-1, with D perhaps matching TRBD1 (6 bases). The CDR3 contains 17 residues. CDR1 and CDR2 (germline): MNHNS, SASEGT. V was clipped by 0 bases and J by 1 base, with 15 bases between them. CDR3 loop: CASSEAYFLGGNTEAFF. CDR3 DNA sequence: TGTGCCAGCAGTGAAGCGTATTTTTTAGGGGGGAACACTGAAGCTTTCTTT.

This clone has a single count. CDR3 sequence (DNA): TGTGCCAGCAGCCAAGACCCAAGGGAGTTGCCAGATACGCAGTATTTT. Translated: CASSQDPRELPDTQYF. V is TRBV13 and J is TRBJ2-3, with D perhaps matching TRBD2 (5 bases). The ends were cut back, 5 bases at V and 4 bases at J, with 19 bases in the middle. This CDR3 is built from 16 residues. Germline V gives CDR1 PRHDT, CDR2 FYEKMQ (reference sequence).

This chain's CDR3 is CASSSGTSSYNSPLHF. The CDR3 DNA reads as TGCGCCAGCAGCTCCGGGACAAGCTCCTATAATTCACCCCTCCACTTT. The chain carries TRBV5-1 and TRBJ1-6; D perhaps matches TRBD1 (6 bases). Trimming cost V 3 bases and J 0 bases, with 10 bases left between them. Per germline, CDR1 SGHRS and CDR2 YFSETQ. The CDR3 loop spans 16 amino acids.

This clone was found a few times. J is TRBJ2-7 and V is TRBV5-1, with 10 bases lining up with TRBD1. CDR1 is SGHRS and CDR2 is YFSETQ in the germline V gene. The J segment lost 3 bases and the V segment lost 4 bases, leaving 10 bases of the junction unmatched. The CDR3 totals 16 residues. CDR3 protein: CASSPGTGVVGYEQYF. The CDR3 DNA sequence: TGCGCCAGCAGCCCCGGGACAGGGGTTGTGGGCTACGAGCAGTACTTC.

The rearrangement joins TRBV29-1 to TRBJ2-1; D gene uncertain. V lost 0 bases to trimming and J lost 0 bases, with 12 bases between them. Looked up from germline, CDR1 is SQVTM and CDR2 is ANQGSEA. This CDR3 has 16 amino acids. This CDR3 is CSVEDLAAHSYNEQFF. CDR3 sequence (DNA): TGCAGCGTTGAAGATCTCGCGGCTCACTCCTACAATGAGCAGTTCTTC.

This chain's CDR3 is CASSLRGTGDEQYF. In nucleotides, the CDR3 is TGTGCCAGCAGCTTAAGGGGGACAGGGGACGAGCAGTACTTC. V usage is TRBV7-2 and J usage is TRBJ2-7; 10 bases agree with TRBD1. This CDR3 has 14 residues. V gave up 2 bases and J gave up 5 bases; unmatched junction bases: 3. Germline V gene sequence: CDR1 SGHTA, CDR2 FQGNSA.

The chain links TRBV28 to TRBJ2-5, with 11 bases lining up with TRBD1. The J call could be wrong; TRBJ2-7 is a better fit for the DNA end. This CDR3 region has 17 residues. Germline V gene lookup returns CDR1 MDHEN and CDR2 SYDVKM. This CDR3 reads CASSYVPGQGAFYEQYF. The DNA of the CDR3 is TGTGCCAGCAGCTACGTACCAGGACAGGGGGCTTTCTACGAGCAGTACTTC.

The chain has TRBV28 and TRBJ2-3, with TRBD1 matching over 8 bases. J lost 4 bases, V lost 4 bases, and 10 bases had no gene match. The CDR3 has 16 residues. Germline V gives CDR1 MDHEN, CDR2 SYDVKM. The CDR3 region is CASSSTGADAPDTQYF. DNA of the CDR3: TGTGCCAGCAGTTCGACAGGGGCCGACGCACCAGATACGCAGTATTTT.

This chain connects TRBV2 to TRBJ2-1, with 14 nucleotides matching TRBD2. This CDR3 region has 15 residues. Trimming cost V 6 bases and J 6 bases; bases outside gene matches: 4. Germline loops: CDR1 SNHLY, CDR2 FYNNEI. CDR3: CASRPGLAGANEQFF. The DNA for the CDR3 is TGTGCCAGCAGGCCGGGACTAGCGGGAGCCAATGAGCAGTTCTTC. The complete variable domain, with remaining parts taken from reference TRBV2 and TRBJ2-1, reads EPEVTQTPSHQVTQMGQEVILRCVPISNHLYFYWYRQILGQKVEFLVSFYNNEISEKSEIFDDQFSVERPDGSNFTLKIRSTKLEDSAMYFCASRPGLAGANEQFFGPGTRLTVL.

This chain uses TRBV4-1 with TRBJ2-3; 14 bases map to TRBD2. Germline V gene lookup returns CDR1 MGHRA and CDR2 YSYEKL. This CDR3 has 18 amino acids. The trim removed 4 bases at V and 4 bases at J, leaving 10 bases unmatched. In DNA form, the CDR3 reads TGCGCCAGCAGCCCAAGATTGACTAGCGGGGGGGAGGCAGATACGCAGTATTTT. This codes for CASSPRLTSGGEADTQYF.

This clone was found a few times. The chain carries TRBV10-3 and TRBJ2-7, with 12 positions matching TRBD2. J gave up 2 bases and V 8 bases, and 10 bases lay outside the gene matches. Germline assignment: CDR1 ENHRY and CDR2 SYGVKD. CDR3 size: 16 residues. The CDR3 region has the DNA TGTGCCATCTCCGGACTAGCGGGACCGCGGGCCTACGAGCAGTACTTC. Protein product: CAISGLAGPRAYEQYF.

By share, this clone counts as medium-sized. The chain has TRBV6-4 and TRBJ2-1; 12 bases match TRBD2. Germline V gene data show CDR1 as MRHNA and CDR2 as SNTAGT. V was pared by 4 bases and J by 8 bases, with 3 bases of the junction left unmatched. The CDR3 spans 14 residues. The CDR3 DNA follows: TGTGCCAGCAGTGCGACTAGCGGGAGCGATGAGCAGTTCTTC. It yields the protein CASSATSGSDEQFF.

In regard to this clone: Other DNA sequences within the sample encode an identical CDR3. This chain links TRBV5-1 with TRBJ2-7; D is undetermined. The V end was cut by 3 bases, the J end by 3 bases, with 7 bases between. The length of the CDR3 is 12 residues. Germline CDR1 and CDR2: SGHRS and YFSETQ. The CDR3 DNA reads TGCGCCAGCAGCTCGAACGGCTACGAGCAGTACTTC. It specifies CASSSNGYEQYF.

This clone occurred a few times. The gene calls are TRBV5-1 and TRBJ2-7, with TRBD1 matching over 9 bases. Germline values: CDR1 SGHRS, CDR2 YFSETQ. This CDR3 has 15 residues. V lost 0 bases to trimming and J lost 3 bases; unmatched junction nucleotides: 4. The CDR3 region has the DNA TGCGCCAGCAGCTTGGCCGGGACAGGGAACTACGAGCAGTACTTC. Translated: CASSLAGTGNYEQYF. Looking up the rest from reference TRBV5-1 and TRBJ2-7 gives the full variable domain: KAGVTQTPRYLIKTRGQQVTLSCSPISGHRSVSWYQQTPGQGLQFLFEYFSETQRNKGNFPGRFSGRQFSNSRSEMNVSTLELGDSALYLCASSLAGTGNYEQYFGPGTRLTVT.

The chain recombines TRBV2 with TRBJ1-3; a possible D gene is TRBD1 (5 bases). This CDR3 is built from 15 residues. The V end lost 4 bases, the J end lost 0 bases, and 10 bases lay between the germline ends. Per the germline V gene, CDR1 is SNHLY and CDR2 is FYNNEI. DNA of the CDR3: TGTGCCAGCAGTGTGGACAAGAGCTCTGGAAACACCATATATTTT. Encoded protein: CASSVDKSSGNTIYF.

This rearrangement joins TRBV28 to TRBJ1-1; possibly TRBD1 for D (6 bases). The germline gives CDR1 MDHEN, CDR2 SYDVKM. Trimming shortened V by 6 bases and J by 1 base, and 9 bases separated the two germline ends. The CDR3 runs to 13 residues. CDR3 DNA sequence: TGTGCCAGCAGGCAGGACAGGAACACTGAAGCTTTCTTT. Translation gives CASRQDRNTEAFF.